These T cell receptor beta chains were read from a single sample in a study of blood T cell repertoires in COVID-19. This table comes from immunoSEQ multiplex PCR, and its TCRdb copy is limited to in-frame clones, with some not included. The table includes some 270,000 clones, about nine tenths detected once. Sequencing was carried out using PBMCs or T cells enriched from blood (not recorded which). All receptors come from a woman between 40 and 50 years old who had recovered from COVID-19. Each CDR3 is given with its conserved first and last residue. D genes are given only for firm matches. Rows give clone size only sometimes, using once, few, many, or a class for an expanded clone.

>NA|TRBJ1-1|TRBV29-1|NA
TGCAGCGCCCGAAGGCCCGACAAGAACACTGAAGCTTTCTTT
CSARRPDKNTEAFF
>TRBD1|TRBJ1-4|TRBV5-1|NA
TGCGCCAGCAGCGGACAGGGCTTAATAGAAAAACTGTTTTTT
CASSGQGLIEKLFF
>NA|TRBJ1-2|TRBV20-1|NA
TGCAGTGCTAGTCCTAAGACAGTAGCAGGAGGCTACACCTTC
CSASPKTVAGGYTF
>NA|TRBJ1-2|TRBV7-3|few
TGTGCCAGCAGCCCACCCCCGGGGCGGGAAAACTATGGCTACACCTTC
CASSPPPGRENYGYTF
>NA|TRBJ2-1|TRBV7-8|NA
TGTGCCAGCAGTTATAAGCGGAACAATGAGCAGTTCTTC
CASSYKRNNEQFF
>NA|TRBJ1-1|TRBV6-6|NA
TGTGCCAGCACCATGGGCCCTTCGAATTTCTTT
CASTMGPSNFF
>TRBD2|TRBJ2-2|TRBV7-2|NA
TGTGCCAGCAGCTTTAGCGGGAGAGGAACCGGGGAGCTGTTTTTT
CASSFSGRGTGELFF
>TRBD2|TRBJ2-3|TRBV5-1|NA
TGCGCCAGCAGCTTCTTAGCGGGGGCCGGCACAGATACGCAGTATTTT
CASSFLAGAGTDTQYF
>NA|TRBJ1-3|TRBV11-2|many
TGTGCCAGCAGCTTAGGCAGAGGGTATAGTAACTCTGGAAACACCATATATTTT
CASSLGRGYSNSGNTIYF
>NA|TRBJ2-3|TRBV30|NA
TGTGCCTGGAGTTCTACAGATACGCAGTATTTT
CAWSSTDTQYF
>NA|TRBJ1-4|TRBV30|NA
TGTGCCTGGAGCGAGGCGATGGCGGGGGCTAATGAAAAACTGTTTTTT
CAWSEAMAGANEKLFF
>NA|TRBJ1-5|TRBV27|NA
TGTGCCAGCAGTTTTTTAGGGGGTAGGGGACAGCCCCAGCATTTT
CASSFLGGRGQPQHF
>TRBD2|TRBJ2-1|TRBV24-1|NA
TGTGCCACCAGTGATGGCGGACTAGCGGGGACCCCGTACAATGAGCAGTTCTTC
CATSDGGLAGTPYNEQFF
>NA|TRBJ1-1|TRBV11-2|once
TGTGCCAGCAGCTTAGATGCGGGACAAGCTTTCTTT
CASSLDAGQAFF
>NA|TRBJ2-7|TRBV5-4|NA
TGTGCCAGCAGCCATCAAGGGGGGGGGCTGGACGAGCAGTACTTC
CASSHQGGGLDEQYF
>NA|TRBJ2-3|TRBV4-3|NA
TGCGCCAGCAGCCATCGTCCGCCAGGGAAAGATACGCAGTATTTT
CASSHRPPGKDTQYF
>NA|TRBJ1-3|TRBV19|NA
TGTGCCAGTAGAAAAGCAAGGGGAGGCTTCGCTGGAAACACCATATATTTT
CASRKARGGFAGNTIYF
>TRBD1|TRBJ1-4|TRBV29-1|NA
TGCAGCGTTGCCGAAATCGGACAGGCAAATCGCGAAAAACTGTTTTTT
CSVAEIGQANREKLFF
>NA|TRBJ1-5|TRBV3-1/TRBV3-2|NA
TGTGCCAGCAGCCAAGGGGCGGGTTTCCATCAGCCCCAGCATTTT
CASSQGAGFHQPQHF
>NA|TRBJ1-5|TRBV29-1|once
TGCAGCGTTGTCTTCGGGACTCTTCCCAATCAGCCCCAGCATTTT
CSVVFGTLPNQPQHF
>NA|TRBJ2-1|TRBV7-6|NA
TGTGCCAGCAGCCCCCATGGGGCCGACAGGTTCGCTCTCGCTGAGCAGTTCTTC
CASSPHGADRFALAEQFF
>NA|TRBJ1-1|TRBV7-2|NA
TGTGCCAGCAGCTCAGGGGACCTGGGACAATCAGAAGCTTTCTTT
CASSSGDLGQSEAFF